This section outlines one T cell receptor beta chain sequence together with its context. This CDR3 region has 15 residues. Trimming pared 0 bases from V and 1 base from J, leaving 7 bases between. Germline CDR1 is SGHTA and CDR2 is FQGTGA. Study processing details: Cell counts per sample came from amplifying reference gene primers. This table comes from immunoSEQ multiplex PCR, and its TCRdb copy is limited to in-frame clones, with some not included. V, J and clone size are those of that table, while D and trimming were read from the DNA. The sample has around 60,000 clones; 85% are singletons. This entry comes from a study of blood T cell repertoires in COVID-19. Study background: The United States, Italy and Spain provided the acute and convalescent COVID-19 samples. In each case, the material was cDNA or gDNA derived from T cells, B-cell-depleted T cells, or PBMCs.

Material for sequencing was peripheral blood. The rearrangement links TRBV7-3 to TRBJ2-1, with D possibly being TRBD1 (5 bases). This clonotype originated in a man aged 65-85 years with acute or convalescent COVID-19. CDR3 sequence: CASSLTPGSYNEQFF. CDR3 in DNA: TGTGCCAGCAGCTTAACCCCAGGGTCCTACAATGAGCAGTTCTTC.